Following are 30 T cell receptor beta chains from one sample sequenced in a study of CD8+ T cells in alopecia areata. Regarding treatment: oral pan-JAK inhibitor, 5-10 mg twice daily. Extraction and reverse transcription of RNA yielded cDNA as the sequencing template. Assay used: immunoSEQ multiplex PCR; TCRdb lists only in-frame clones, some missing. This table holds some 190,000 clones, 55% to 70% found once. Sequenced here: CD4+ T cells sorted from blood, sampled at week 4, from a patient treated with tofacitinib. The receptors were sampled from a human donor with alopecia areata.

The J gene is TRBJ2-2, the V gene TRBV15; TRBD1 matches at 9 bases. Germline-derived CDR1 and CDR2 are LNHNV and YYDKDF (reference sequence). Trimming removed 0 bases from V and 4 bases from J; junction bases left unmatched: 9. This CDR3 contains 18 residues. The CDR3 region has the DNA TGTGCCACCAGCAGAGAGAACAGGGGGCTCGGTGGCACCGGGGAGCTGTTTTTT. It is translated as CATSRENRGLGGTGELFF.

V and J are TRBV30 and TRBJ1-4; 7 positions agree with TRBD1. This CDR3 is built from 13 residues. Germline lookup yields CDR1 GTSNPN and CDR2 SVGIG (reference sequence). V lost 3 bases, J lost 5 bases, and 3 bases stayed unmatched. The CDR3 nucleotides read TGTGCCTGGAGCCAGGACAGGAATGAAAAACTGTTTTTT. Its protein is CAWSQDRNEKLFF.

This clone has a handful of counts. The CDR3: CASKYSGEGDYGYTF. The CDR3 DNA sequence: TGCGCCAGCAAATACTCAGGGGAAGGGGACTATGGCTACACCTTC. V gene TRBV5-1 combines with J gene TRBJ1-2, with a weak D call TRBD1 (6 bases). The CDR3 extends over 15 amino acids. With 6 bases removed from V and 3 bases from J, the gap between germline ends came to 18 bases. Germline lookup yields CDR1 SGHRS and CDR2 YFSETQ.

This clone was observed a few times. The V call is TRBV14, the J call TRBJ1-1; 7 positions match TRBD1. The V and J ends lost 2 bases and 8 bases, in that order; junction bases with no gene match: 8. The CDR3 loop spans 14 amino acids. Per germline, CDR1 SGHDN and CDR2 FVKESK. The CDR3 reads CASSQLRDSTEAFF. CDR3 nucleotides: TGTGCCAGCAGCCAACTCCGGGACAGCACCGAAGCTTTCTTT.

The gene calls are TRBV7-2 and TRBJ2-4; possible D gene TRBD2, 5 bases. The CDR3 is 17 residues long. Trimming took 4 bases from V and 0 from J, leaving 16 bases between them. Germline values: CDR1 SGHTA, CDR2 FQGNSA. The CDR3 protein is CASSYTDPGIAKNIQYF. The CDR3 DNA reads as TGTGCCAGCAGCTATACGGACCCGGGGATAGCCAAAAACATTCAGTACTTC.

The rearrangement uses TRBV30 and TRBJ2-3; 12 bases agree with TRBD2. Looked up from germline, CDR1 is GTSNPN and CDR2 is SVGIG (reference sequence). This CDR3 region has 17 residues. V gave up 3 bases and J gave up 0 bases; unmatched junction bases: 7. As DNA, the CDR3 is TGTGCCTGGAGGGGGACTAGCGGGTTAAGAAGCACAGATACGCAGTATTTT. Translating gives CAWRGTSGLRSTDTQYF.

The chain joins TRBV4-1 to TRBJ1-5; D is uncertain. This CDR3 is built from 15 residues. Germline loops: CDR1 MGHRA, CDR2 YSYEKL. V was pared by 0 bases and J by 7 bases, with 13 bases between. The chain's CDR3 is CASSQDKGIGQPQHF. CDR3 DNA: TGCGCCAGCAGCCAAGATAAGGGTATCGGGCAGCCCCAGCATTTT.

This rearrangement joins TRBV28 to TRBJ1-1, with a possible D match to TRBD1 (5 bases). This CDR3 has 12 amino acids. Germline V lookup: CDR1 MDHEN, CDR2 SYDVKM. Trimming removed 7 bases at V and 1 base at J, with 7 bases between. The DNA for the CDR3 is TGTGCCAGCATAGACAGGAACACTGAAGCTTTCTTT. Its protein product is CASIDRNTEAFF.

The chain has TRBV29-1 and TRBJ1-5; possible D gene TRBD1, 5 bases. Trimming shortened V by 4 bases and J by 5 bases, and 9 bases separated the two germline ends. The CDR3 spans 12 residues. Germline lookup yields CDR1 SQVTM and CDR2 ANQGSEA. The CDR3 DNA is TGCAGCGTTGCGTGGGGGGATCAGCCCCAGCATTTT. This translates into CSVAWGDQPQHF.

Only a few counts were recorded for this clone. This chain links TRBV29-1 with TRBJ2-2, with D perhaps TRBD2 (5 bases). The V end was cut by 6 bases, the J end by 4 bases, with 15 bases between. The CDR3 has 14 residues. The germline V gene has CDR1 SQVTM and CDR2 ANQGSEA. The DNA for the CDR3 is TGCAGCGTCCAGCGGCTAGGGATCACCGGGGAGCTGTTTTTT. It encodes CSVQRLGITGELFF.

CDR3 in DNA: TGCGCCAGCAGTGAAGGAGGCCCCTACGAGCAGTACTTC. It encodes CASSEGGPYEQYF. The V and J genes are TRBV10-2 and TRBJ2-7; D perhaps matches TRBD2 (5 bases). V shed 3 bases and J shed 2 bases, with 8 bases lying between them. This CDR3 has 13 residues. The germline gives CDR1 WSHSY, CDR2 SAAADI.

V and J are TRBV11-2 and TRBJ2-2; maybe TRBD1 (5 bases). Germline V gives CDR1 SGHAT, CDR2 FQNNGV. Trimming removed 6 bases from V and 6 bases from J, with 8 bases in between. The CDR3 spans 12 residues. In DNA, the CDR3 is TGTGCCAGCAGGGCAGGGTCCGGGGAGCTGTTTTTT. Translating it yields CASRAGSGELFF.

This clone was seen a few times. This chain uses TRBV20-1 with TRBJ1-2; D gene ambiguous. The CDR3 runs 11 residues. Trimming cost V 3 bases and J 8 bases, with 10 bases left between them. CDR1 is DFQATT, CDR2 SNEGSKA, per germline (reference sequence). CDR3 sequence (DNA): TGCAGTGCTAGTGACCTGCGGGGCTACACCTTC. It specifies CSASDLRGYTF.

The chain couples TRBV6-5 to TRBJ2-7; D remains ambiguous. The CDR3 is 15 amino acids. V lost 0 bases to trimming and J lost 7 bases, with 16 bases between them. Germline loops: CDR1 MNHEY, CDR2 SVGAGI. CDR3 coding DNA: TGTGCCAGCAGTTACTCGATTAGTCTGGCCACAGAGCAGTACTTC. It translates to CASSYSISLATEQYF.

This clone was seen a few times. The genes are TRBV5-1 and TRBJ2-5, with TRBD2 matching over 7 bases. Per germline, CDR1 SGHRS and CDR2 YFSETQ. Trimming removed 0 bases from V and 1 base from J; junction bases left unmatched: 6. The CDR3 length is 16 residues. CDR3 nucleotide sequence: TGCGCCAGCAGCTTGGTTCTGGGGACTACCCAAGAGACCCAGTACTTC. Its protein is CASSLVLGTTQETQYF.

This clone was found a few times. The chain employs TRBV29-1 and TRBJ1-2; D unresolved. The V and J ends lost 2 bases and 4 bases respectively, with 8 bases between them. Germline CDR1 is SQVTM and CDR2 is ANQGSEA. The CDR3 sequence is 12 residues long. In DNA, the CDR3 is TGCAGCGTTGAATTGGTCACCTATGGCTACACCTTC. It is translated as CSVELVTYGYTF.

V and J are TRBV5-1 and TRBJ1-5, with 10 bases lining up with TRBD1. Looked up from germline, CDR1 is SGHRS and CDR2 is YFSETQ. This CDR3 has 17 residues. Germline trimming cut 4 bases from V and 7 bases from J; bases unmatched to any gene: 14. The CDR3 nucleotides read TGCGCCAGCAGCAGGGGGACAGGGGAGATGTCGAGACAGCCCCAGCATTTT. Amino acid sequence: CASSRGTGEMSRQPQHF.

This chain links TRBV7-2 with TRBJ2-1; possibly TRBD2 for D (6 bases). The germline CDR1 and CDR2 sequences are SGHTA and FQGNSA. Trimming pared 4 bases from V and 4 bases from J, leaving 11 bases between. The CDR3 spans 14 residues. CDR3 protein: CASSYGTEYNEQFF. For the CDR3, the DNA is TGTGCCAGCAGCTACGGGACTGAGTACAATGAGCAGTTCTTC.

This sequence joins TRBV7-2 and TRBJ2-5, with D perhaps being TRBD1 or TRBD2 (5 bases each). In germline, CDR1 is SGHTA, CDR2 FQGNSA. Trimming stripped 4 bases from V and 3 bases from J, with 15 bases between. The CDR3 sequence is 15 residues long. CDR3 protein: CASSSSGHDKETQYF. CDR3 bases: TGTGCCAGCAGCTCCAGCGGACACGATAAAGAGACCCAGTACTTC.

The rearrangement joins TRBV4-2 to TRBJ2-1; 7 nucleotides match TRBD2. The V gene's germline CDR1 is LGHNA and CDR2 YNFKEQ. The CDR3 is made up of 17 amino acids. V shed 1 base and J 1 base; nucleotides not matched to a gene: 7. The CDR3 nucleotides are TGTGCCAGCAGCCAAGTGTCGGCGGGAGCTTCCTACAATGAGCAGTTCTTC. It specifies CASSQVSAGASYNEQFF.

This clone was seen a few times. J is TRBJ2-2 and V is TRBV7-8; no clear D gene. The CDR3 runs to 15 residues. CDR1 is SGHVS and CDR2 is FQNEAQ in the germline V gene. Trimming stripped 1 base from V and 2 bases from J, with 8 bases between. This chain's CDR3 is CASSLDWGNTGELFF. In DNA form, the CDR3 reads TGTGCCAGCAGCTTAGACTGGGGTAACACCGGGGAGCTGTTTTTT.

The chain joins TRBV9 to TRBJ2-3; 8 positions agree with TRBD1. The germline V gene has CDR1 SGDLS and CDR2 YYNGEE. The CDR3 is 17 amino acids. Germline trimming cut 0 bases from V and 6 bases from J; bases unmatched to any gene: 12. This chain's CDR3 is CASSVAPPGGAGDTQYF. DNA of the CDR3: TGTGCCAGCAGCGTAGCCCCCCCAGGGGGCGCGGGGGATACGCAGTATTTT.

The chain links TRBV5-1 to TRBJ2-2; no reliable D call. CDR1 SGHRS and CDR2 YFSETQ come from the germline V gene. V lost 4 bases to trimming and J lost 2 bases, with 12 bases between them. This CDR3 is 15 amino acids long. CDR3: CASSLRSANTGELFF. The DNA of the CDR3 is TGCGCCAGCAGCCTCCGGTCCGCAAACACCGGGGAGCTGTTTTTT.

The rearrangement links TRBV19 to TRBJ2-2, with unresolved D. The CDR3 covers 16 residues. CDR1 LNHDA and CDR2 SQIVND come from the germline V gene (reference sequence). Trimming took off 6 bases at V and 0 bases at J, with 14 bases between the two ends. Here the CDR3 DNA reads TGTGCCAGTAGGGGTCAGGTGTTAGCGAACACCGGGGAGCTGTTTTTT. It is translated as CASRGQVLANTGELFF.

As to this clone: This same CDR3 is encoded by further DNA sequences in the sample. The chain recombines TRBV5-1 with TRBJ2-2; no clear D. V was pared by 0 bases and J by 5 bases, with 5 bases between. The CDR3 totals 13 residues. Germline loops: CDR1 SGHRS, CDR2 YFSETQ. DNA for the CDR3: TGCGCCAGCAGCTTGGACTCAACCGGGGAGCTGTTTTTT. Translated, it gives CASSLDSTGELFF.

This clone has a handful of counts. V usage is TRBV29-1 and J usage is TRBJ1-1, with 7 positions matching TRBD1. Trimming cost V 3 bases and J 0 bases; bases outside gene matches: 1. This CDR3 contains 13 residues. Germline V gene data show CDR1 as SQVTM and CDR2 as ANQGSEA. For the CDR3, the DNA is TGCAGCGTTGAGGGACAGCTGAACACTGAAGCTTTCTTT. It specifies CSVEGQLNTEAFF.

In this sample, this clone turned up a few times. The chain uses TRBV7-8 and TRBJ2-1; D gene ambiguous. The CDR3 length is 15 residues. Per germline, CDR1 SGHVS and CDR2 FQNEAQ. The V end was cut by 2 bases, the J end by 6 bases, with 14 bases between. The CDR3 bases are TGTGCCAGCAGCTTAAACCTCCTGGGCACCAATGAGCAGTTCTTC. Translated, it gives CASSLNLLGTNEQFF.

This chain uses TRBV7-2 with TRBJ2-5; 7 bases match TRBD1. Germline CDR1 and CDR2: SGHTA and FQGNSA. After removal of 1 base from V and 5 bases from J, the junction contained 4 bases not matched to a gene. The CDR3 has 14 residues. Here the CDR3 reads CASSLEGAGETQYF. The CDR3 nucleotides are TGTGCCAGCAGCTTAGAGGGGGCTGGGGAGACCCAGTACTTC.

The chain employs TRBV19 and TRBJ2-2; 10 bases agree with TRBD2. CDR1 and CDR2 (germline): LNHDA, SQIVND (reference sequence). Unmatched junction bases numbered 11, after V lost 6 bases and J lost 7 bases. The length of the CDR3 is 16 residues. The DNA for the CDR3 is TGTGCCAGTAGAAGGGAACCTAGCGGGAGTTTCGGGGAGCTGTTTTTT. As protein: CASRREPSGSFGELFF.

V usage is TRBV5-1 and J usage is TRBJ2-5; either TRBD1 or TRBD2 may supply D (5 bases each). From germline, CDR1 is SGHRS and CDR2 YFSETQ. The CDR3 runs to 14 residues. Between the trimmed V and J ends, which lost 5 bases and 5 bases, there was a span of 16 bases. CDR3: CASRSGQGRETQYF. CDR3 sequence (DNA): TGCGCCAGCAGGTCGGGGCAGGGCAGGGAGACCCAGTACTTC.